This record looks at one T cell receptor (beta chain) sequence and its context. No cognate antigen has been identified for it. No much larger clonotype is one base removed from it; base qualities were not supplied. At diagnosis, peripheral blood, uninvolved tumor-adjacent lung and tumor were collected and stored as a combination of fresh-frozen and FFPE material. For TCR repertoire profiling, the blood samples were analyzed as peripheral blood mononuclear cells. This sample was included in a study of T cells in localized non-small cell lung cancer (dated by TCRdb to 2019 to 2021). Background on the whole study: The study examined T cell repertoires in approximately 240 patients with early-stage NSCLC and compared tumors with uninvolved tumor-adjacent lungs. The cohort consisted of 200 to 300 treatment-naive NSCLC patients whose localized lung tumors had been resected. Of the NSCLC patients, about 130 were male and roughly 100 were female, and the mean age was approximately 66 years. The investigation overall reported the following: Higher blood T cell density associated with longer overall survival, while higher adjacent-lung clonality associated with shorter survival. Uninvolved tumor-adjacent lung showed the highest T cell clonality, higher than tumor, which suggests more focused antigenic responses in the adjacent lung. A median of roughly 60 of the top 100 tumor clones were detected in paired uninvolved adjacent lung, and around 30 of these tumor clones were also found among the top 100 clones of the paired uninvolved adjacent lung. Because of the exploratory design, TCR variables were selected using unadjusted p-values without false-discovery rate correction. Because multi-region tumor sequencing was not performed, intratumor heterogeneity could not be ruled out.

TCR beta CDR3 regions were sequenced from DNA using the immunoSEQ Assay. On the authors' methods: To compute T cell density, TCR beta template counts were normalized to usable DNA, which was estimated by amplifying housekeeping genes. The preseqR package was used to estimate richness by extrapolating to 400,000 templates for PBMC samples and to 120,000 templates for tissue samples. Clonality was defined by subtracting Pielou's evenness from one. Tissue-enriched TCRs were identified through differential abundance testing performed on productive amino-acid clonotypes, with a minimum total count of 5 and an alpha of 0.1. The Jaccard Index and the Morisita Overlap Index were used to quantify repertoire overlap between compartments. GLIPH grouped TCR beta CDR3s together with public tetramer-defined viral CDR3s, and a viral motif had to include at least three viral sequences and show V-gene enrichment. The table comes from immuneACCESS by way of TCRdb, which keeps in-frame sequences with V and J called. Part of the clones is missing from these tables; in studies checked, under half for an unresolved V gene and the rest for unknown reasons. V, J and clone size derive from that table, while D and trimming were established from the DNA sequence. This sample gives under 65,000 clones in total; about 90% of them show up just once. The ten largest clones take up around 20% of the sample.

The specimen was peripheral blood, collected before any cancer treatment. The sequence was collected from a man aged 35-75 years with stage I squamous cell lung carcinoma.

Here is the DNA: TGTGCCAGCAAGGAGACTAGCTCTATGGTACAGCAGTACTTC. Its translation is CASKETSSMVQQYF. The rearrangement combines TRBV28 with TRBJ2-7, with 7 central nucleotides matching TRBD2. The CDR3 contains 14 residues, cysteine and phenylalanine counted. Only the CDR3 region is kept as DNA, spanning 42 bases read in frame from base 1. Trimming accounts for 7 bases at V and 8 bases at J, while the number of junction bases matched to no gene is 14. The germline V gene yields MDHEN for CDR1 and SYDVKM for CDR2.